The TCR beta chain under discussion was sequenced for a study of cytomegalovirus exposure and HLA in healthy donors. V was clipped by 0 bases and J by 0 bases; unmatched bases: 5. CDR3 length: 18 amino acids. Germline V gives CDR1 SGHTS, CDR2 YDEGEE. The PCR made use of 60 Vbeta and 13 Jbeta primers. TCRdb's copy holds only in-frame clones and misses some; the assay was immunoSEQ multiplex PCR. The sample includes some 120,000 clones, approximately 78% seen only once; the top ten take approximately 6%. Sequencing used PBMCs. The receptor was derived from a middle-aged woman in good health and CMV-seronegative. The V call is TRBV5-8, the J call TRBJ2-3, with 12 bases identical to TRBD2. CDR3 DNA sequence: TGTGCCAGCAGCTTGGCACTAGCGGGAGGTTATAGCACAGATACGCAGTATTTT. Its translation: CASSLALAGGYSTDTQYF.